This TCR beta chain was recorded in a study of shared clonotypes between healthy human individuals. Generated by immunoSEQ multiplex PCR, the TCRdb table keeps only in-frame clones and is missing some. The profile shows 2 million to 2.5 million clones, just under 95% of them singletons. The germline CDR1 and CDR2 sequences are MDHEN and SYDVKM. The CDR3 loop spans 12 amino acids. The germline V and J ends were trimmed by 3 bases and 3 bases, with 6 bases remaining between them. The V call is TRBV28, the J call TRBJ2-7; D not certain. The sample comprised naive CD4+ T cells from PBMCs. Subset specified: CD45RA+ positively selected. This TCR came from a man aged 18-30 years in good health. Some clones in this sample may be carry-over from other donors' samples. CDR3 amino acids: CASSLFHYEQYF. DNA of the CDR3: TGTGCCAGCAGTTTGTTCCACTACGAGCAGTACTTC.